This T cell receptor (beta chain) came from a study of T cell repertoires in cytomegalovirus infection. As to this clonotype: Its cognate antigen is unknown.

One entry per CDR3 protein results from TCRdb running MiXCR on the reads. The sample has 900,000 to 950,000 distinct CDR3 sequences, approximately 33% seen once. This clonotype was obtained from a human donor in good health (CMV status not recorded). Some clones in this sample may be carry-over from other donors' samples. Material: cultured CD8+ T cells from PBMCs, obtained from culture after CMV antigen stimulation.

DNA of the CDR3: TGTGCCAGCAGCTCCGGGACCGCTTCAACTAATGAAAAACTGTTTTTT. It yields the protein CASSSGTASTNEKLFF. The chain joins TRBV7-9 to TRBJ1-4; tentative D call: TRBD1 (5 bases). V was trimmed by 4 bases and J by 0 bases, leaving 12 bases between them. The CDR3 totals 16 residues. Germline loops: CDR1 SEHNR, CDR2 FQNEAQ (reference sequence).